The 28 T cell receptor beta chains presented below share a single source sample, sequenced in a study of T-cell reconstitution after alpha-beta-depleted transplantation in children. Unique molecular identifiers were incorporated into the prepared TCRbeta library. TCRdb analysed the PCR reads with MiXCR anew, one entry per CDR3 protein. The table records some 830,000 distinct CDR3 sequences, around 15% of them present only once. The sample was PBMCs, mostly from graft donor cells, taken 360 days after TCRalphabeta/CD19-depleted stem cell transplant. These receptors all stem from a male patient younger than 18 who had a stem cell transplant for acute lymphoblastic leukemia, so the T cells may come from the graft donor.

This clonotype has only a few counts. The chain combines TRBV20-1 with TRBJ2-2, with D uncertain. Germline V gives CDR1 DFQATT, CDR2 SNEGSKA (reference sequence). Trimming removed 3 bases at V and 3 bases at J, with 5 bases between. The CDR3 consists of 12 residues. CDR3 loop: CSASGHTGELFF. CDR3 nucleotides: TGCAGTGCTAGTGGGCACACCGGGGAGCTGTTTTTT.

There are a few counts of this clonotype. The chain has TRBV7-9 and TRBJ2-3; D is possibly TRBD2 (6 bases). Germline loops: CDR1 SEHNR, CDR2 FQNEAQ (reference sequence). The V end lost 1 base, the J end lost 6 bases, and 8 bases lay between the germline ends. CDR3 size: 13 residues. The CDR3 DNA is TGTGCCAGCAGCTTAGAGGAGGGGGATACGCAGTATTTT. This codes for CASSLEEGDTQYF.

This clonotype has a count of ten or more. The chain links TRBV5-1 to TRBJ2-7, with 7 bases aligning to TRBD2. The CDR3 runs to 14 residues. Germline assignment: CDR1 SGHRS and CDR2 YFSETQ. V lost 0 bases, J lost 2 bases, and 2 bases stayed unmatched. The CDR3 region has the DNA TGCGCCAGCAGCTTGGGGGGACTAACCTACGAGCAGTACTTC. It translates to CASSLGGLTYEQYF.

This clonotype was observed a handful of times. The V call is TRBV15, the J call TRBJ2-7; tentatively, D is TRBD2 (6 bases). The germline gives CDR1 LNHNV, CDR2 YYDKDF (reference sequence). CDR3 size: 13 residues. V lost 6 bases, J lost 2 bases, and 11 bases lay in between. The CDR3 reads CATSGPGAYEQYF. CDR3 bases: TGTGCCACCAGTGGCCCGGGGGCCTACGAGCAGTACTTC.

This clonotype occurred a few times. The V gene is TRBV5-1, the J gene TRBJ2-5, with TRBD1 matching 8 bases. V trimming: 5 bases; J trimming: 4 bases; junction bases outside the gene matches: 7. Germline-derived CDR1 and CDR2 are SGHRS and YFSETQ. This CDR3 is built from 14 residues. CDR3 protein: CASSHDRGGETQYF. CDR3 DNA: TGCGCCAGCAGTCATGACAGGGGAGGAGAGACCCAGTACTTC.

This chain connects TRBV5-1 to TRBJ2-2; 10 bases align to TRBD2. The CDR3 spans 16 residues. Trimming removed 3 bases from V and 3 bases from J; junction bases left unmatched: 5. Germline lookup yields CDR1 SGHRS and CDR2 YFSETQ. The CDR3 nucleotides read TGCGCCAGCAGCTCTCTAGCGGGAGTAGACACCGGGGAGCTGTTTTTT. Translation: CASSSLAGVDTGELFF.

In this sample, this clonotype turned up a few times. This chain links TRBV5-1 with TRBJ1-1; D is unclear. Trimming removed 1 base from V and 0 bases from J, with 7 bases in between. The CDR3 is 14 amino acids. Germline V gene sequence: CDR1 SGHRS, CDR2 YFSETQ. The CDR3 region is CASSLIRMNTEAFF. The DNA for the CDR3 is TGCGCCAGCAGCTTGATCAGGATGAACACTGAAGCTTTCTTT.

V and J are TRBV6-2 or TRBV6-3 and TRBJ1-4; 8 bases are shared with TRBD1. The J segment lost 7 bases and the V segment lost 6 bases, leaving 22 bases of the junction unmatched. Germline CDR1 and CDR2: MNHEY and SVGEGT. The CDR3 sequence is 19 residues long. The CDR3 coding sequence is TGTGCCAGCAGCCCCATCGGAGGACAGGGTCTGATGAACCGTGAAAAACTGTTTTTT. This encodes CASSPIGGQGLMNREKLFF.

The sample holds a few counts of this clonotype. J is TRBJ2-3 and V is TRBV19, with a tentative D call TRBD1 (5 bases). V gave up 5 bases and J gave up 4 bases, with 16 bases separating them. In germline, CDR1 is LNHDA, CDR2 SQIVND (reference sequence). The CDR3 consists of 15 residues. The CDR3 DNA sequence: TGTGCCAGTAGTTCTCCAGGGCGTCTAGCAGATACGCAGTATTTT. Its translation: CASSSPGRLADTQYF.

This chain uses TRBV12-3 or TRBV12-4 with TRBJ1-3; possibly TRBD1 for D (6 bases). Deletions cut 7 bases from V and 1 base from J, with 17 bases between. The CDR3 totals 16 residues. This chain's CDR3 is CASTDSRGKSGNTIYF. Here the CDR3 DNA reads TGTGCCAGCACGGACAGCCGGGGGAAGTCTGGAAACACCATATATTTT.

V is TRBV5-1 and J is TRBJ2-2; 13 bases map to TRBD2. Germline CDR1 reads SGHRS; CDR2 reads YFSETQ. The junction had 5 bases not matched to a gene; V was cut back by 6 bases and J by 0 bases. The CDR3 contains 17 residues. This CDR3 is CASISTSGRSNTGELFF. The CDR3, as DNA: TGCGCCAGCATCTCGACTAGCGGGAGGTCGAACACCGGGGAGCTGTTTTTT.

The table lists this clonotype with a few counts. In DNA form, the CDR3 reads TGTGCCAGCAGCCCCATTACTAGCGGTCCCACAGATACGCAGTATTTT. Translation: CASSPITSGPTDTQYF. The genes are TRBV7-3 and TRBJ2-3; 8 positions match TRBD2. Germline V gene lookup returns CDR1 SGHTA and CDR2 FQGTGA. With V trimmed by 5 bases and J by 2 bases, 9 bases remained unmatched. This CDR3 contains 16 residues.

The chain recombines TRBV5-1 with TRBJ2-1, with 11 bases lining up with TRBD2. J gave up 7 bases and V 5 bases, and 8 bases lay outside the gene matches. The CDR3 consists of 15 residues. The germline CDR1 and CDR2 sequences are SGHRS and YFSETQ. In DNA, the CDR3 is TGCGCCAGCAGAAACTTAGCGGGAGGGGGAAATGAGCAGTTCTTC. It is translated as CASRNLAGGGNEQFF.

In this sample, this clonotype turned up a few times. Written as DNA, the CDR3 is TGCGCCAGCAGCCGACAGGGGGACTACGAGCAGTACTTC. Amino acids: CASSRQGDYEQYF. The gene calls are TRBV5-1 and TRBJ2-7; 9 bases agree with TRBD1. V lost 4 bases, J lost 3 bases, and 2 bases stayed unmatched. The V gene's germline CDR1 is SGHRS and CDR2 YFSETQ. This CDR3 has 13 residues. Full variable domain (missing parts from reference TRBV5-1 and TRBJ2-7): KAGVTQTPRYLIKTRGQQVTLSCSPISGHRSVSWYQQTPGQGLQFLFEYFSETQRNKGNFPGRFSGRQFSNSRSEMNVSTLELGDSALYLCASSRQGDYEQYFGPGTRLTVT.

The genes are TRBV7-3 and TRBJ2-7; TRBD2 agrees at 9 bases. Germline CDR1 is SGHTA and CDR2 is FQGTGA. With 5 bases clipped from V and 5 bases from J, the junction kept 7 bases outside the gene matches. The CDR3 is 14 amino acids. The CDR3 is CASSEGTSLHEQYF. The CDR3, as DNA: TGTGCCAGCAGCGAAGGGACTAGCCTCCACGAGCAGTACTTC.

This clonotype has more than one count but fewer than ten. The V and J genes are TRBV5-1 and TRBJ2-6; D might be TRBD1 or TRBD2, each matching 5 bases. The germline V gene encodes CDR1 SGHRS and CDR2 YFSETQ. There are 16 residues in the CDR3. V lost 4 bases and J 4 bases, leaving 15 bases between the germline ends. The CDR3 is CASSEGRASGANVLTF. For the CDR3, the DNA is TGCGCCAGCAGCGAGGGACGGGCTTCGGGGGCCAACGTCCTGACTTTC.

The rearrangement links TRBV5-1 to TRBJ2-2; 9 positions match TRBD2. Losses at the gene ends were 4 bases for V and 0 bases for J; bases not matched to a gene: 4. The CDR3 runs 16 residues. Germline V gene lookup returns CDR1 SGHRS and CDR2 YFSETQ. This CDR3 reads CASSALAGANTGELFF. For the CDR3, the DNA is TGCGCCAGCAGCGCACTAGCGGGCGCGAACACCGGGGAGCTGTTTTTT.

V usage is TRBV20-1 and J usage is TRBJ2-7, with no clear D. Trimming removed 6 bases at V and 3 bases at J, with 9 bases between. This CDR3 has 11 amino acids. Germline V lookup: CDR1 DFQATT, CDR2 SNEGSKA (reference sequence). CDR3 in amino acids: CSARKNYEQYF. The CDR3 region has the DNA TGCAGTGCCCGAAAAAACTACGAGCAGTACTTC.

The rearrangement links TRBV12-3 or TRBV12-4 to TRBJ2-7; no firm D call. The CDR3 contains 12 residues. Trimming removed 1 base from V and 8 bases from J, with 9 bases in between. The CDR3 nucleotides are TGTGCCAGCAGTTTAGTCTTAGATCAGCAGTACTTC. As protein: CASSLVLDQQYF.

This clonotype occurred many times. The chain is built from TRBV4-1 and TRBJ2-3; D assignment may be TRBD1 or TRBD2 (5 bases each). V was shortened by 1 base and J by 10 bases, with 12 bases between the two germline ends. The CDR3 contains 13 residues. The V gene's germline CDR1 is MGHRA and CDR2 YSYEKL. The CDR3, as DNA: TGCGCCAGCAGCCAAGTTGGGGACGAGGCGCAGTATTTT. Translating it yields CASSQVGDEAQYF.

The rearrangement joins TRBV29-1 to TRBJ1-2; D is ambiguous. V was trimmed by 2 bases and J by 8 bases, leaving 9 bases between them. CDR1 and CDR2 from the germline V gene are SQVTM and ANQGSEA. The CDR3 extends over 11 amino acids. DNA of the CDR3: TGCAGCGTTGAAACGGGGAAGGGCTACACCTTC. Protein sequence: CSVETGKGYTF.

This clonotype was seen more than once but under ten times. The chain joins TRBV21-1 to TRBJ2-1. TRBV21-1 is termed a pseudogene. The CDR3 consists of 12 residues. CDR3 nucleotide sequence: TGTGCCAGCAGCAAAGGTGCCAATGAGCAGTTCTTC. Amino acids: CASSKGANEQFF.

Only a few counts were recorded for this clonotype. The V and J genes are TRBV21-1 and TRBJ1-1; the D segment call TRBD1 is taken from the table without a DNA check. TRBV21-1 is recorded as a pseudogene. The CDR3 is 18 residues long. The CDR3 loop is CASSKRDRRAGMNTEAFF. CDR3 DNA: TGTGCCAGCAGCAAACGGGACAGGAGGGCGGGTATGAACACTGAAGCTTTCTTT.

The CDR3: CASRSQGNSNQPQHF. CDR3 coding DNA: TGTGCCAGCAGATCACAGGGGAACAGCAATCAGCCCCAGCATTTT. This chain joins TRBV6-1 and TRBJ1-5, with 7 bases identical to TRBD1. The CDR3 sequence is 15 residues long. Germline V gives CDR1 MNHNS, CDR2 SASEGT. The trim removed 6 bases at V and 1 base at J, leaving 6 bases unmatched.

V is TRBV12-3 or TRBV12-4 and J is TRBJ2-7; D perhaps matches TRBD2 (6 bases). This CDR3 has 13 amino acids. V lost 7 bases and J 4 bases, leaving 14 bases between the germline ends. The CDR3 loop is CASTPRENYEQYF. CDR3 coding DNA: TGTGCCAGCACCCCCCGGGAGAATTACGAGCAGTACTTC.

The chain has TRBV6-1 and TRBJ2-5, with TRBD1 identical over 7 bases. V shed 6 bases, J shed 4 bases, and the junction held 11 bases outside the gene matches. Germline lookup yields CDR1 MNHNS and CDR2 SASEGT. The CDR3 has 15 residues. The CDR3 loop reads CASSLDRAGLETQYF. CDR3 DNA sequence: TGTGCCAGCAGCCTCGACAGGGCCGGGCTAGAGACCCAGTACTTC.

The chain carries TRBV28 and TRBJ1-2; 8 positions match TRBD1. This CDR3 is 16 amino acids long. V gave up 3 bases and J gave up 3 bases; unmatched junction bases: 9. CDR1 MDHEN and CDR2 SYDVKM come from the germline V gene. The CDR3 is CASSFLTSTGDYGYTF. In nucleotides, the CDR3 is TGTGCCAGCAGTTTCCTAACCTCGACAGGGGACTATGGCTACACCTTC.

This clonotype turned up a few times. The gene calls are TRBV1 and TRBJ2-2; the D call TRBD2 from the table was never checked on the DNA. TRBV1 is a known pseudogene. The CDR3 has 18 amino acids. The CDR3 protein is CTSSQDVGGGDNSGELFF. In DNA, the CDR3 is TGCACCAGCAGCCAAGATGTGGGAGGGGGAGATAATTCCGGGGAGCTGTTTTTT.